Listed here is a single T cell receptor (beta chain). These data come from a study of technical replicates of blood from several donors. Sequencing used immunoSEQ multiplex PCR; TCRdb keeps in-frame clones, though not all of them. The profile shows 60,000 to 65,000 clones, about 92% of them singletons. CDR3 length: 18 amino acids. Germline CDR1 and CDR2: PRHDT and FYEKMQ (reference sequence). V was shortened by 1 base and J by 5 bases, with 24 bases between the two germline ends. V is TRBV13 and J is TRBJ2-7, with a tentative D call TRBD2 (7 bases). Sequences were obtained from PBMCs. The clonotype was recovered from a human donor in good health. Some clones in this sample may be carry-over from other donors' samples. In DNA, the CDR3 is TGTGCCAGCAGCTTAGAGGGGGTTTTCGCGGGAGAGGGGGACGAGCAGTACTTC. Its translation is CASSLEGVFAGEGDEQYF.